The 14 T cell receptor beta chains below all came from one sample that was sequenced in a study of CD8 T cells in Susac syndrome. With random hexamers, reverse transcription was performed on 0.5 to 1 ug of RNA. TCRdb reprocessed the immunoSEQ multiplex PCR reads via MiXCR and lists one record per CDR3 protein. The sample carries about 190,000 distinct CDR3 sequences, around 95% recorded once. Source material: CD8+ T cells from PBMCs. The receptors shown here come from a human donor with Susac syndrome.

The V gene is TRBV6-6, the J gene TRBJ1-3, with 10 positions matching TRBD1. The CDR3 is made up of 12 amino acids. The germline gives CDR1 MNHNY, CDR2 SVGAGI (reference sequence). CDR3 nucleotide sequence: TGTGCGACCGGGACAGGGGCAAACACCATATATTTT. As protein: CATGTGANTIYF.

For the CDR3, the DNA is TGCAGCGTCCGGTGGGGGGGAGGCAATCAGCCCCAGCATTTT. It yields the protein CSVRWGGGNQPQHF. The chain carries TRBV29-1 and TRBJ1-5, with a tentative D call TRBD1 (5 bases). This CDR3 spans 14 amino acids. The germline gives CDR1 SQVTM, CDR2 ANQGSEA. V gave up 6 bases and J gave up 2 bases, with 14 bases separating them.

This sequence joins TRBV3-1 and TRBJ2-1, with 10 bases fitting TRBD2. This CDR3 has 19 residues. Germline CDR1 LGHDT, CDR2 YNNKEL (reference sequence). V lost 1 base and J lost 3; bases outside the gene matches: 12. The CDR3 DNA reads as TGTGCCAGCAGCCAAGTATCGCTAGCGGGGGCCTCCCGCTACAATGAGCAGTTCTTC. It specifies CASSQVSLAGASRYNEQFF.

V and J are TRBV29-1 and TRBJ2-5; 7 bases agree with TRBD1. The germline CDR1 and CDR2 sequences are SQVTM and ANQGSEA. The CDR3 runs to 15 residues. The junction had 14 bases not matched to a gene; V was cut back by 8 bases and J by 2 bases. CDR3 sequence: CSILRDSQPQETQYF. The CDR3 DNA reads TGCAGCATACTCCGGGACAGTCAGCCGCAAGAGACCCAGTACTTC.

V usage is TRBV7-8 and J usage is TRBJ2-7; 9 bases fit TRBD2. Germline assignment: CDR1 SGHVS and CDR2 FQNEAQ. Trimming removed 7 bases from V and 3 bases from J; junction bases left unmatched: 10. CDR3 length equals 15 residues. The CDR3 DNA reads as TGTGCCAGCACCTCTCGGGATAGCGGGAGCTACGAGCAGTACTTC. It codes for CASTSRDSGSYEQYF.

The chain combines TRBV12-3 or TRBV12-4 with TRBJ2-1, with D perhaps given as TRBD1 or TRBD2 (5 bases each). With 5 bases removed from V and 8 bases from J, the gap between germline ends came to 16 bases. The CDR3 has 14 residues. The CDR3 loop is CASSAGTSGDEQFF. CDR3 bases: TGTGCCAGCAGTGCCGGGACGTCCGGCGATGAGCAGTTCTTC.

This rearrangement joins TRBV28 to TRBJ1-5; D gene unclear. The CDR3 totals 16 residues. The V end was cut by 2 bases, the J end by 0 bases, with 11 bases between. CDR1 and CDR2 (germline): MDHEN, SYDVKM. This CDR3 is CASSLGEPDSNQPQHF. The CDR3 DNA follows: TGTGCCAGCAGTTTAGGAGAACCTGATAGCAATCAGCCCCAGCATTTT.

CDR3: CASSVAGDSTHTQYF. In nucleotides, the CDR3 is TGTGCCAGCAGTGTAGCGGGGGATTCCACCCATACGCAGTATTTT. The chain employs TRBV11-2 and TRBJ2-3; 9 nucleotides line up with TRBD2. V lost 6 bases to trimming and J lost 7 bases; unmatched junction nucleotides: 11. The length of the CDR3 is 15 residues. CDR1 and CDR2 from the germline V gene are SGHAT and FQNNGV.

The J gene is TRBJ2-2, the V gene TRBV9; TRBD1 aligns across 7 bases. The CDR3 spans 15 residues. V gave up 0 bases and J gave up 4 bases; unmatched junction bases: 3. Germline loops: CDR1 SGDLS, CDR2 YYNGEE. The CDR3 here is CASSVGTGLTGELFF. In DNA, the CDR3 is TGTGCCAGCAGCGTAGGGACAGGTCTCACCGGGGAGCTGTTTTTT.

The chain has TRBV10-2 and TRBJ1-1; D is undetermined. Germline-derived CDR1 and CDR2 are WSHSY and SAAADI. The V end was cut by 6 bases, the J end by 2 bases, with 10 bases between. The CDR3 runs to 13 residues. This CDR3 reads CASSHSRNTEAFF. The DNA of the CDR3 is TGCGCCAGCAGCCACTCGCGAAACACTGAAGCTTTCTTT.

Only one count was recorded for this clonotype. The CDR3, as DNA: TGTGCCAGCAGCGAGCACTCCTCTGGGGCCAACGTCCTGACTTTC. As protein: CASSEHSSGANVLTF. The chain combines TRBV7-6 with TRBJ2-6; D unresolved. The CDR3 is 15 residues long. V lost 5 bases and J 0 bases, leaving 8 bases between the germline ends. CDR1 is SGHVS, CDR2 FNYEAQ, per germline.

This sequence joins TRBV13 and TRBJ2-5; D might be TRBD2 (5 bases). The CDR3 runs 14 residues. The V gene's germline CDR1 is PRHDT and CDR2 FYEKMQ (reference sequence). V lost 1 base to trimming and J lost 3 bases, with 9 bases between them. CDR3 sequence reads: CASSLASAEETQYF. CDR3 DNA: TGTGCCAGCAGCTTAGCTTCAGCGGAAGAGACCCAGTACTTC.

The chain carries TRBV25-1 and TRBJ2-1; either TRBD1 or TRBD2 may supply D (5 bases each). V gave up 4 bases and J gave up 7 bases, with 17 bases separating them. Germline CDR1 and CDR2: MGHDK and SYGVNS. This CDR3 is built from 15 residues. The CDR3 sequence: CASSVIGTLPNEQFF. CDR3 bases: TGTGCCAGCAGTGTCATCGGGACCCTCCCTAATGAGCAGTTCTTC.

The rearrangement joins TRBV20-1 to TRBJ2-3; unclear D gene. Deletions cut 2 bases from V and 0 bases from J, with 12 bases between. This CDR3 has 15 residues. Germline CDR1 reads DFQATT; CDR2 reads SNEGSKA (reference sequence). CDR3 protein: CSARNLILSTDTQYF. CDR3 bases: TGCAGTGCTAGAAATCTAATTCTAAGCACAGATACGCAGTATTTT.